This T cell receptor beta chain comes out of a study of Graves' ophthalmopathy and Graves' hyperthyroidism. All donors with ophthalmopathy were recorded as having moderate-to-severe activity, CAS ≥3, NOSPECS ≥4 and a duration under 3 months. Certain patients, namely those with other autoimmune diseases, uncontrolled infections, pregnancy or lactation, were excluded. The authors amplified TCR beta CDR3 regions, and they did so from RNA transcripts for repertoire sequencing. The first-round RT-PCR employed HTBI primers together with the Qiagen OneStep RT-PCR kit. A multiplex PCR was then performed as the second round. One entry per CDR3 protein results from TCRdb running MiXCR on the multiplex PCR reads. Of roughly 220,000 distinct CDR3 sequences listed, roughly 50% are singletons. As to this clonotype: Its antigen is still unknown.

The CDR3 length is 15 residues. Germline CDR1 reads LNHNV; CDR2 reads YYDKDF (reference sequence). The germline V and J ends were trimmed by 4 bases and 2 bases, with 14 bases remaining between them. Study-level findings and limits: Ophthalmopathy was separated from stable hyperthyroidism by a 13-signature model with 87.88% sensitivity and roughly 84% specificity. Appearing in blood as well were most expanded thyroid clonotypes above 0.001 frequency.

This chain links TRBV15 with TRBJ2-5; the D gene is possibly TRBD2 (6 bases). This clonotype was sampled from an adult man with Graves' ophthalmopathy. Sequenced sample: peripheral blood. CDR3 nucleotide sequence: TGTGCCACCAGCAAAGGTGGGCGGGGACAAGAGACCCAGTACTTC. Translating gives CATSKGGRGQETQYF. Full variable domain (rest looked up from reference TRBV15 and TRBJ2-5): DAMVIQNPRYQVTQFGKPVTLSCSQTLNHNVMYWYQQKSSQAPKLLFHYYDKDFNNEADTPDNFQSRRPNTSFCFLDIRSPGLGDTAMYLCATSKGGRGQETQYFGPGTRLLVL.